These T cell receptor beta chains were read from a single sample in a study of CD8 T cell repertoires and HIV-1 epitope variants. The assay was immunoSEQ multiplex PCR, and TCRdb's table has in-frame clones only and misses some. The sample has 5,500 to 7,500 clones; around 59% are singletons. Antigens for these TCRs are unknown. The sample was cultured CD8+ T cells derived from PBMCs. Receptors were obtained from a male donor with HIV. Each CDR3 is given with its conserved first and last residue. D genes are given only for firm matches. Size values are once, few and many counts, or a class for expanded clones, and some rows have none.

d_gene: -
abundance: -
j_gene: TRBJ1-2
v_gene: TRBV9
CDR3aa: CASSVGRRDGYTF
CDR3nt: TGTGCCAGCAGCGTAGGACGGAGGGATGGCTACACCTTC

d_gene: TRBD1
abundance: -
j_gene: TRBJ2-5
v_gene: TRBV7-6
CDR3aa: CASRPGTGWQETQYF
CDR3nt: TGTGCCAGCAGACCCGGGACAGGGTGGCAAGAGACCCAGTACTTC

d_gene: -
abundance: few
j_gene: TRBJ2-7
v_gene: TRBV28
CDR3aa: CASSLGTPAYEQYF
CDR3nt: TGTGCCAGCAGTTTGGGGACTCCCGCCTACGAGCAGTACTTC

d_gene: -
abundance: few
j_gene: TRBJ1-4
v_gene: TRBV13
CDR3aa: CASSDKGEKLFF
CDR3nt: TGTGCCAGCAGCGATAAAGGAGAAAAACTGTTTTTT

d_gene: -
abundance: -
j_gene: TRBJ2-5
v_gene: TRBV28
CDR3aa: CASSPYRQDLRETQYF
CDR3nt: TGTGCCAGCAGTCCTTACCGACAGGACTTGCGGGAGACCCAGTACTTC

d_gene: TRBD1
abundance: -
j_gene: TRBJ2-3
v_gene: TRBV13
CDR3aa: CASSLRDRATDTQYF
CDR3nt: TGTGCCAGCAGCTTAAGGGACAGGGCCACAGATACGCAGTATTTT

d_gene: -
abundance: -
j_gene: TRBJ2-5
v_gene: TRBV30
CDR3aa: CAWIGGMTETQYF
CDR3nt: TGTGCCTGGATCGGGGGTATGACGGAGACCCAGTACTTC

d_gene: TRBD1
abundance: few
j_gene: TRBJ2-7
v_gene: TRBV9
CDR3aa: CASTPDRAPYEQYF
CDR3nt: TGTGCCAGCACCCCAGACAGGGCCCCCTACGAGCAGTACTTC

d_gene: -
abundance: -
j_gene: TRBJ2-3
v_gene: TRBV5-4
CDR3aa: CASSLAAGTDTQYF
CDR3nt: TGTGCCAGCAGCTTGGCAGCGGGCACAGATACGCAGTATTTT

d_gene: TRBD2
abundance: medium-sized
j_gene: TRBJ2-3
v_gene: TRBV6-1
CDR3aa: CASSETSGRPDTQYF
CDR3nt: TGTGCCAGCAGTGAGACTAGCGGGAGGCCAGATACGCAGTATTTT

d_gene: -
abundance: -
j_gene: TRBJ2-7
v_gene: TRBV18
CDR3aa: CASSPSDSVYEQYF
CDR3nt: TGTGCCAGCTCACCCAGTGACAGCGTCTACGAGCAGTACTTC